The clone carrying this TCR beta chain was observed a few times. As yet, its antigen is unknown. Germline CDR1 reads SEHNR; CDR2 reads FQNEAQ (reference sequence). The length of the CDR3 is 14 residues. The V gene lost 5 bases and the J gene lost 4 bases, with 13 bases spanning the gap. The entry originates in a study of cytomegalovirus exposure and HLA in healthy donors. Study-wide background: An earlier analysis identified 117 million unique TCR beta sequences in approximately 170 million T cells.

The PCR contained 60 Vbeta and 13 Jbeta primers. Profiling relied on immunoSEQ multiplex PCR, and the TCRdb table lists in-frame clones only, not all of them. The table shows fewer than 100,000 clones, with 7.6% occurring only once. Regarding the study as a whole: The authors excluded some V segments, including TRBV6-2 and TRBV6-3, as indistinguishable.

The sequenced material came from PBMCs. The sequence was collected from a man between 45 and 60 years old in good health and CMV-seronegative. The chain joins TRBV7-9 to TRBJ2-3, with a weak D call TRBD2 (6 bases). CDR3 sequence (DNA): TGTGCCAGCAGCGATGGGACTTACCCAGATACGCAGTATTTT. This codes for CASSDGTYPDTQYF.